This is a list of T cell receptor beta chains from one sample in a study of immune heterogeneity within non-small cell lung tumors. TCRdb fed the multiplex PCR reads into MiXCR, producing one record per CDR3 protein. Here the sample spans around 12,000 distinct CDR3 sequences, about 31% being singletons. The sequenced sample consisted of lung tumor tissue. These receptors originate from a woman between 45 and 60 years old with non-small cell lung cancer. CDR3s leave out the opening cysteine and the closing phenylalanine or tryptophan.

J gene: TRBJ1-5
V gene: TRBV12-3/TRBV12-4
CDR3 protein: ASSGDRIDKPQH

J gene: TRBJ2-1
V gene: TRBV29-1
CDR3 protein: SVEGPTRQGNNEQF

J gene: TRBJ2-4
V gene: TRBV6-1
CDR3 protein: ASSRNKGNIQY

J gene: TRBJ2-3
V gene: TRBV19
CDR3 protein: ASSWREATTDTQY

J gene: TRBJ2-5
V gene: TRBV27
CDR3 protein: ASRGQGWETQY

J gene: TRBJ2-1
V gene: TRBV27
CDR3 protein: ASSAGRLAGRNEQF

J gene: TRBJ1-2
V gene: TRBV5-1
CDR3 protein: ASSLEAGGEYGYT

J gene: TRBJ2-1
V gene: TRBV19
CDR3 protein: ASSKPGRNEQF

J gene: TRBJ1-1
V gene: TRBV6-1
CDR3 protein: ASRGWTLRQEAF

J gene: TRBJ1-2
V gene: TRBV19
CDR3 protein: ASTIVGDYGYT

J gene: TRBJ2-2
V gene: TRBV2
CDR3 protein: ASTAGVPGELF

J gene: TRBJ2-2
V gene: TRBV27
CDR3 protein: ASTKGEGATTGELF

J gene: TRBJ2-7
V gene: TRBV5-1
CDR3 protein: ASSQVLGSYEQY

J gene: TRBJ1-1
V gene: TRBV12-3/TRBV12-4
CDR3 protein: ASTFFRDTEAF

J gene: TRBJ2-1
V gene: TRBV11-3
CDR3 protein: ASSPAAGLYNEQF

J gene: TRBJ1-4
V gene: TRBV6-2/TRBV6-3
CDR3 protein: ASSYSKAASNGKLF

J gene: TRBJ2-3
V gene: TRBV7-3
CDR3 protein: ASSDQGDGTDTQY

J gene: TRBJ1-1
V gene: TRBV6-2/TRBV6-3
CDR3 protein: ASSLLGPNTEAF

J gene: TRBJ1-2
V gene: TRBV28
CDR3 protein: ASRPPGQGARGYT

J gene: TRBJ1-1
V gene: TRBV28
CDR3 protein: AIRERNTEAF

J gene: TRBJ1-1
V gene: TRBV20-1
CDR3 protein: SAKTGRDTEAF

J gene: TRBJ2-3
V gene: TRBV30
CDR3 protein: AWTTGTGYDTKY

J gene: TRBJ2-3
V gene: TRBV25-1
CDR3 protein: ASSEWGTGTDTQY

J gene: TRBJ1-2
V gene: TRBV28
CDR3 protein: ASRPLANYGYT

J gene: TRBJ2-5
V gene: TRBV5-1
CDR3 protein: ASSFASNTETQY

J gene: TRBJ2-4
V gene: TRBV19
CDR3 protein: ASRPRVAQVGAA

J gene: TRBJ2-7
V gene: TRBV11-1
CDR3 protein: ASSSRTSGTYEQY

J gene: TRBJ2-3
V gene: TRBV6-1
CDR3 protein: ASSPTGRFTYTQY

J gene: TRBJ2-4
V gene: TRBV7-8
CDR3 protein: ASSSQGQGDIQY

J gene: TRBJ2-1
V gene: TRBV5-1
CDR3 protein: ASSSRGIDEQF

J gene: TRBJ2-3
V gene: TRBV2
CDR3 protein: ARSVVRGISDTQY

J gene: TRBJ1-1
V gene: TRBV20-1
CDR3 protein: SARDLNRGAEAF

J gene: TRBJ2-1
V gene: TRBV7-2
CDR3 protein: ASSFRQGIPYNEQF

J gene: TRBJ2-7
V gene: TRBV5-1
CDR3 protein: ASSSMEYEQY

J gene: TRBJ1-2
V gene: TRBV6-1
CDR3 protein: ASSSRPMVDGYT

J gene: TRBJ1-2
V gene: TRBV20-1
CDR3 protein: SASKGNRVVGYT

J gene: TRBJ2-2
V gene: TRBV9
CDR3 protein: ASSTNTGELF

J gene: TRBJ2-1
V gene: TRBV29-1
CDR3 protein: SVRRGGDNEQF

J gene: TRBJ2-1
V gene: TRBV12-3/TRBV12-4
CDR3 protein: ASSRLGLAGGGWNEQF

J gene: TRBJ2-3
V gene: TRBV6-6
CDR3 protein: ASSYSRLATDTQY

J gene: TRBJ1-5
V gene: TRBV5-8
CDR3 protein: ASSLDSNQPQH

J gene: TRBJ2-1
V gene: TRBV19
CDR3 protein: ASSIEAYNEQF

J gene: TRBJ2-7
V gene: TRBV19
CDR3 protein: ASSIGRGLTYEQY

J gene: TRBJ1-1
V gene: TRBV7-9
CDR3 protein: VSSQPRGRAF

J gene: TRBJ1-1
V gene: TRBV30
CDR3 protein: AWSRTAETEAF

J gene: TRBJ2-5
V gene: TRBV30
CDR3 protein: AWSGGAGTRY

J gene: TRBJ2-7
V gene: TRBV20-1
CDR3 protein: SALLTYEQY

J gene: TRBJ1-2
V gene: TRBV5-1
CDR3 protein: ASTPVGGGGGYT

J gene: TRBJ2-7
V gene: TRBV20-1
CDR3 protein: SARGEGYEQY

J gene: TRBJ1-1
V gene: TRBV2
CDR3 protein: ASIPAARGRNTEAF

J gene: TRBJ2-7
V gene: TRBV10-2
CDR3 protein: ASSESTAGVPYEQY

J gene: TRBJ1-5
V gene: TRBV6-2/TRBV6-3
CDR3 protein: ASSYSTGSQWPQH

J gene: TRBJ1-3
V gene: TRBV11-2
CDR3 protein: ASSRTGNSGNTIY

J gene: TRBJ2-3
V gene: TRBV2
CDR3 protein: ANGGARAGTDTQY

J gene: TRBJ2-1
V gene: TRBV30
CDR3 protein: AWSPWGLDDNEQF